The sequence of this T cell receptor beta chain was determined in a study of post-analysis software for immune sequencing data (dated by TCRdb to between 2015 and 2016). Background for the entire study: The recorded disease courses included relapsing-remitting, secondary progressive and progressive-relapsing multiple sclerosis, and some patients had no subtype annotation. The patient repertoires were set against about 10 previously published healthy control repertoires from donors whose ages ranged from roughly 6 to 27 years. A subset of samples was prepared in parallel using single-end sample barcoding, then pooled and co-amplified after Illumina adapter ligation. Paper-wide results and their limitations: Direct clustering with F measure revealed strong co-clustering of samples prepared in the same batch, which led to a batch-effect correction. The control group was slightly older than the multiple sclerosis patient group. Significantly higher frequencies in patients than in controls were found for several TRBV segments, including TRBV5-6, TRBV5-1 and TRBV20-1. Significantly lower normalized Chao1 diversity was found in multiple sclerosis patients than in controls, suggesting substantial peripheral T-cell clonal expansion.

Library method: PCR. Sequencer: Illumina HiSeq 2500. To reduce PCR and sequencing biases, unique molecular identifiers were built into the TCR beta cDNA libraries. Per 1 to 10 million input T cells, approximately 500,000 cDNA molecules were obtained, such that each molecule approximated one T cell. The same protocol used for the earlier healthy control dataset was applied to prepare and sequence the patient libraries. Samples belonging to the same batch were prepared together, multiplexed and sequenced on a shared HiSeq lane. In the paper's pipeline: MIGEC handled the raw barcoded reads, throwing out single-read molecular identifier groups before consensus assembly and CDR3 extraction. Clonotype tables were post-analysed with VDJtools, normalizing diversity by down-sampling all datasets to the smallest sample size. To correct batch-related cross-sample contamination, repertoire overlap clustering matched CDR3 amino acid sequences but not nucleotide sequences. TCRdb ran its own pipeline on the public reads, namely fastp trimming at Q25 and MiXCR clone calling, and kept in-frame beta chains. Rows merge per CDR3 protein into single entries with the most common DNA and genes. These V and J calls originate from TCRdb's pipeline instead of the authors' own analysis. In this sample the table shows approximately 730,000 distinct CDR3 sequences, less than 35% of which occur a single time. The ten most abundant clones make up roughly 0.53% of the sample.

This clonotype showed up many times. The clone's antigen remains unknown. The sample holds no much larger clone one base away, and base qualities are not on file. To demonstrate the VDJtools post-analysis software, TCR beta repertoires were profiled from the peripheral blood of more than ten young patients with multiple sclerosis. The multiple sclerosis patients were children and adolescents ranging in age from about 6 to 16 years. The CDR3 numbers 14 residues from cysteine through phenylalanine. CDR3 DNA only is kept here, 42 bases in frame from base 1. After removal of 3 bases from V and 5 bases from J, the junction retains 4 bases not matched to a gene. CDR1 MNHNY and CDR2 SVGAGI are derived from the germline V gene (reference sequence).

The source material was blood. The TCR comes from a girl aged 10-17 years with multiple sclerosis. Rearrangement joined TRBV6-6 to TRBJ2-5, with 9 junctional bases fitting TRBD2. Here is the DNA: TGTGCCAGCAGTTATAGCGGGAGAACTGAGACCCAGTACTTC. It is translated as CASSYSGRTETQYF.